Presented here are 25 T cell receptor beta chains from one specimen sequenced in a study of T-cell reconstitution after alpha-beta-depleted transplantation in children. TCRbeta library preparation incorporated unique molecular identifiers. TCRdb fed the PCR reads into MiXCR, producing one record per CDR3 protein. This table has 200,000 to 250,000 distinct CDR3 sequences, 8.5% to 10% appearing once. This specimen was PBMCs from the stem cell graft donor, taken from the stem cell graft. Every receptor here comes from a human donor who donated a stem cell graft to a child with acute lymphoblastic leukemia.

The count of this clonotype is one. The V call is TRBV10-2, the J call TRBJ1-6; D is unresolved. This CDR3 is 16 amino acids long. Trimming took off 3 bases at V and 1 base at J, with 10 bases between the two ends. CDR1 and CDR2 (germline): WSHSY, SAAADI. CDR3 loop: CASSEGLRSYNSPLHF. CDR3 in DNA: TGCGCCAGCAGTGAAGGGCTCCGATCCTATAATTCACCCCTCCACTTT.

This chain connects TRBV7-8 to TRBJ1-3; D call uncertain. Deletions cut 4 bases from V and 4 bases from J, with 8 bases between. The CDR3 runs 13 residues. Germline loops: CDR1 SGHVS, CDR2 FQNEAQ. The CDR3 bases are TGTGCCAGCAGCTCGATCACGGGAAACACCATATATTTT. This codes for CASSSITGNTIYF.

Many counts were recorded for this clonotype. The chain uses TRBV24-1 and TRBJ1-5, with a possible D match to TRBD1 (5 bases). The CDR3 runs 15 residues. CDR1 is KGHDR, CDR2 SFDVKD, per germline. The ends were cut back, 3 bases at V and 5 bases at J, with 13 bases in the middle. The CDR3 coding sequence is TGTGCCACCAGTGATCCCTATCAGGGAGATCAGCCCCAGCATTTT. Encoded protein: CATSDPYQGDQPQHF.

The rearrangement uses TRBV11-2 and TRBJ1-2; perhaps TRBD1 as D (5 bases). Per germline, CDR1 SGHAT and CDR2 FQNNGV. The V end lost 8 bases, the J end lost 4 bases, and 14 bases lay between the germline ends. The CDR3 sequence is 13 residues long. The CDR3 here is CASSEGQGYGYTF. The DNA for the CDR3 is TGTGCCAGCTCCGAGGGGCAGGGCTATGGCTACACCTTC. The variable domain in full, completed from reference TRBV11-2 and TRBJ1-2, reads EAGVAQSPRYKIIEKRQSVAFWCNPISGHATLYWYQQILGQGPKLLIQFQNNGVVDDSQLPKDRFSAERLKGVDSTLKIQPAKLEDSAVYLCASSEGQGYGYTFGSGTRLTVV.

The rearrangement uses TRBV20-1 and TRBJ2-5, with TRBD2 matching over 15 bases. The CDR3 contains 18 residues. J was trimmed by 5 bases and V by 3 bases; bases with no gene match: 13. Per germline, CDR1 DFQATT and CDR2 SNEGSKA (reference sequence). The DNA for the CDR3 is TGCAGTGCTAGGCGGACTAGCGGGGGGGCCTTCCCTCTGGAGACCCAGTACTTC. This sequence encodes CSARRTSGGAFPLETQYF.

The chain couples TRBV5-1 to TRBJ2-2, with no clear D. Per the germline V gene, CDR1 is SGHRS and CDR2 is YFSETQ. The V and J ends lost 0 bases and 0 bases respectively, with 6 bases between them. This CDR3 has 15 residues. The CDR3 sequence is CASSLGPANTGELFF. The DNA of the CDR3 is TGCGCCAGCAGCTTGGGGCCGGCGAACACCGGGGAGCTGTTTTTT.

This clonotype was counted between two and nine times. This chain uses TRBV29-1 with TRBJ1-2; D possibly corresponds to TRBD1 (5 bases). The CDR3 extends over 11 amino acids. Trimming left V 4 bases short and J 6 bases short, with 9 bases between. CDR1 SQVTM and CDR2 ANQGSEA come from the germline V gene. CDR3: CSVGEGDGYTF. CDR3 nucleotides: TGCAGCGTTGGGGAAGGGGATGGCTACACCTTC.

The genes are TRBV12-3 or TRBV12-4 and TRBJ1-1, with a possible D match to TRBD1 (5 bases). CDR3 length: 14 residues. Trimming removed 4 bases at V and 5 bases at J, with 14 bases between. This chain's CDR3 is CASSWSAGRTEAFF. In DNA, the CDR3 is TGTGCCAGCAGTTGGAGTGCGGGGCGGACTGAAGCTTTCTTT.

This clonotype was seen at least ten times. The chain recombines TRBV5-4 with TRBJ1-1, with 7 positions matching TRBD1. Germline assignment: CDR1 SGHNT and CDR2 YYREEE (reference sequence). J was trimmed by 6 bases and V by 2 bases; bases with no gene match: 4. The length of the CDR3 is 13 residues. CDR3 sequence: CASSLRGTAEAFF. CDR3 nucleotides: TGTGCCAGCAGCTTAAGGGGGACAGCTGAAGCTTTCTTT.

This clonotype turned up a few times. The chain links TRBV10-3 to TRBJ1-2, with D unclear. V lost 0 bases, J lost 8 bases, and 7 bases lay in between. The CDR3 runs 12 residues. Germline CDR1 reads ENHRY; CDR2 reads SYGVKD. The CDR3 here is CAISESEEGYTF. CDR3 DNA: TGTGCCATCAGTGAGTCTGAGGAAGGCTACACCTTC.

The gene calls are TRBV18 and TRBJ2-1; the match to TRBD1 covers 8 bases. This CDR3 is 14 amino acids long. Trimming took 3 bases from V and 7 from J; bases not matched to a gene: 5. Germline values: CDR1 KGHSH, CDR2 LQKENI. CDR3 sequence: CASSPGQGKNEQFF. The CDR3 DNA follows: TGTGCCAGCTCACCCGGACAGGGTAAGAATGAGCAGTTCTTC.

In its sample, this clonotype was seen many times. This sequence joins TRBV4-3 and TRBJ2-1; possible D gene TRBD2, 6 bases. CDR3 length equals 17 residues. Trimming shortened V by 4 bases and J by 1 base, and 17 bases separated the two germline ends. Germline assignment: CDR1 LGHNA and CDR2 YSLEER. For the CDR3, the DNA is TGCGCCAGCAGCCCGGGAGCAGGCCTTCGTTCCTACAATGAGCAGTTCTTC. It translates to CASSPGAGLRSYNEQFF.

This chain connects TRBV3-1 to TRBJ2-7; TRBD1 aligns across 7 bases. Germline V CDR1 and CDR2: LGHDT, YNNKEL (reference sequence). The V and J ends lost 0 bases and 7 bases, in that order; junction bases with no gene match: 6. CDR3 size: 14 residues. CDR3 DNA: TGTGCCAGCAGCCAAGAAGACAGGGTGAGAGAGCAGTACTTC. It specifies CASSQEDRVREQYF.

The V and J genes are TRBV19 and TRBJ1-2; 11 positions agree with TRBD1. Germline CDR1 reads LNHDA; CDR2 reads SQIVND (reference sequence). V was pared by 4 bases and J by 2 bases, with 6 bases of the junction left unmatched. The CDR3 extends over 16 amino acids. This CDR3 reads CASSRPRTGGNYGYTF. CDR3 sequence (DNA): TGTGCCAGTAGTAGACCCAGGACAGGGGGCAACTATGGCTACACCTTC.

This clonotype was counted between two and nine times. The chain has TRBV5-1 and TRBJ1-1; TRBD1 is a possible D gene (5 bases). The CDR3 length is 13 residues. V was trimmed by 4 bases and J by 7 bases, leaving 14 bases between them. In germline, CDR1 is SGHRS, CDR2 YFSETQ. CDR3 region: CASSEERGNEAFF. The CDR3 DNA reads TGCGCCAGCAGCGAGGAACGGGGCAATGAAGCTTTCTTT.

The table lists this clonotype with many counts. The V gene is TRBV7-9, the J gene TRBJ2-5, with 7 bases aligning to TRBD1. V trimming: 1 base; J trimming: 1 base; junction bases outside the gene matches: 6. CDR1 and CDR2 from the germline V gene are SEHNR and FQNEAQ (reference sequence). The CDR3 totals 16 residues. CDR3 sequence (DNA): TGTGCCAGCAGCTTAGGAACAGGGGCTACCCAAGAGACCCAGTACTTC. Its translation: CASSLGTGATQETQYF.

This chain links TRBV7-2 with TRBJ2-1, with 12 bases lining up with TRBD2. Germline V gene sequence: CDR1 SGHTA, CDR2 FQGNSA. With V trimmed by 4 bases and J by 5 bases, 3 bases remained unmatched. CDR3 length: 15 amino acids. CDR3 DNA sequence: TGTGCCAGCAGCTCCGGACTAGCGGGAAACAATGAGCAGTTCTTC. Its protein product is CASSSGLAGNNEQFF. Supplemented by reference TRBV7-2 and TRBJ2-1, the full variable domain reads GAGVSQSPSNKVTEKGKDVELRCDPISGHTALYWYRQSLGQGLEFLIYFQGNSAPDKSGLPSDRFSAERTGGSVSTLTIQRTQQEDSAVYLCASSSGLAGNNEQFFGPGTRLTVL.

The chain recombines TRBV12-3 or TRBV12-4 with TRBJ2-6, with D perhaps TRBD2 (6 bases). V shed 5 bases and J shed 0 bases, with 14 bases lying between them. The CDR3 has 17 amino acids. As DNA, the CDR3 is TGTGCCAGCAGTCTACTGGTCGGGGGCTCTGGGGCCAACGTCCTGACTTTC. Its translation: CASSLLVGGSGANVLTF.

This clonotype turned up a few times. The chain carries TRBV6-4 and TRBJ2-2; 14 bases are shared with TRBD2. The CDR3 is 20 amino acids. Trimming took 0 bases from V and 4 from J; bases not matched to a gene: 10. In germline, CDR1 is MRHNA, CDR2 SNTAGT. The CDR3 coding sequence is TGTGCCAGCAGTGACTCGACCCCAGGACTAGCGGGGGGTCTCACCGGGGAGCTGTTTTTT. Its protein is CASSDSTPGLAGGLTGELFF.

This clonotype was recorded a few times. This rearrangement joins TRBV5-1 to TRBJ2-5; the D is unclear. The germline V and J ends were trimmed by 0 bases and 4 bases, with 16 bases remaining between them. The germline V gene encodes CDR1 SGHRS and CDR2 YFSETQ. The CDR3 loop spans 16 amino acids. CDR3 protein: CASSLGWPGRLETQYF. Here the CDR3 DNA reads TGCGCCAGCAGCTTGGGTTGGCCAGGTCGCCTAGAGACCCAGTACTTC.

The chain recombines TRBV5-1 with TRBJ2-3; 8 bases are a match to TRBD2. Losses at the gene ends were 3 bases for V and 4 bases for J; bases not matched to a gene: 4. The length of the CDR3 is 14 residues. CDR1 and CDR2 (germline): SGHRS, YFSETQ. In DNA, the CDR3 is TGCGCCAGCAGCTCAGGGACTAGTTCAGATACGCAGTATTTT. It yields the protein CASSSGTSSDTQYF.

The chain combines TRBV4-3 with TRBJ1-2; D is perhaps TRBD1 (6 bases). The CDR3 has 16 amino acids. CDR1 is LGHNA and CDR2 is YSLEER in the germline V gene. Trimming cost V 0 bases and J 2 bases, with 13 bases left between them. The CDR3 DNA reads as TGCGCCAGCAGCCAAGAAAGAGGGGGGGCGAACTATGGCTACACCTTC. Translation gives CASSQERGGANYGYTF.

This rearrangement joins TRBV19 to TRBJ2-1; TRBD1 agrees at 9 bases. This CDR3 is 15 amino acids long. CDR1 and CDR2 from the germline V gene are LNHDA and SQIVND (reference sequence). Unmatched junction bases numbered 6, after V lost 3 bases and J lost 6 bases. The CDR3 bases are TGTGCCAGTAGTATTCGGGACAGGGCCGGCAATGAGCAGTTCTTC. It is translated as CASSIRDRAGNEQFF.

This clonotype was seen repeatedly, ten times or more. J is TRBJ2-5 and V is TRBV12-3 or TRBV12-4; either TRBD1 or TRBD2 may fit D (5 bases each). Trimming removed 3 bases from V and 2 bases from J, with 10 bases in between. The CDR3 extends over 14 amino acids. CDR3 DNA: TGTGCCAGCAGTTTCCGGGACGGTCAAGAGACCCAGTACTTC. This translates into CASSFRDGQETQYF.

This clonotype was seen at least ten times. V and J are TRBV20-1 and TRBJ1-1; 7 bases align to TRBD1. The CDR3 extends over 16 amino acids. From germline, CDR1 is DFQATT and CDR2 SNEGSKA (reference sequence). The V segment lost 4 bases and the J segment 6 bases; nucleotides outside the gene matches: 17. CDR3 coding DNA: TGCAGTGCTACGCGCAAGGAGGGGGCTTCAGTGGCTGAAGCTTTCTTT. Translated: CSATRKEGASVAEAFF.